Described below is a single T cell receptor beta chain sequence and its context. The data were taken from a study of cytomegalovirus exposure and HLA in healthy donors. The PCR made use of 60 Vbeta and 13 Jbeta primers. The repertoire was sequenced with immunoSEQ multiplex PCR; TCRdb's copy has only in-frame clones and lacks some. The sample consists of 68,000 or so clones, 75% to 90% of them appearing once. The source material was PBMCs. The sequence was obtained from a human donor in good health.

The CDR3 DNA follows: TGTGCCAGTAGTAGCGGACAGGGGCCGCCCGGCAATCAGCCCCAGCATTTT. Translating it yields CASSSGQGPPGNQPQHF. The chain uses TRBV19 and TRBJ1-5; TRBD1 matches at 9 bases. The CDR3 is 17 residues long. Germline-derived CDR1 and CDR2 are LNHDA and SQIVND (reference sequence). The ends lost 4 bases at V and 2 bases at J; junction bases unmatched: 9.